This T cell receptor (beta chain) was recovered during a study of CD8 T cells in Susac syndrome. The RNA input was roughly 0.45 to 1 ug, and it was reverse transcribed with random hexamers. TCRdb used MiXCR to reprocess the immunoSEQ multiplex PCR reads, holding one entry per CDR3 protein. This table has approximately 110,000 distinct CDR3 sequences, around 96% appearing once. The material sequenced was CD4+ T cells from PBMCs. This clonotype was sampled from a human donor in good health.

The CDR3 here is CASSLQGGANTEAFF. In nucleotides, the CDR3 is TGTGCCAGCAGCCTACAGGGCGGGGCGAACACTGAAGCTTTCTTT. The chain combines TRBV5-4 with TRBJ1-1, with a tentative D call TRBD1 (6 bases). This CDR3 comprises 15 residues. The germline V gene has CDR1 SGHNT and CDR2 YYREEE (reference sequence). Trimming left V 4 bases short and J 1 base short, with 14 bases between.